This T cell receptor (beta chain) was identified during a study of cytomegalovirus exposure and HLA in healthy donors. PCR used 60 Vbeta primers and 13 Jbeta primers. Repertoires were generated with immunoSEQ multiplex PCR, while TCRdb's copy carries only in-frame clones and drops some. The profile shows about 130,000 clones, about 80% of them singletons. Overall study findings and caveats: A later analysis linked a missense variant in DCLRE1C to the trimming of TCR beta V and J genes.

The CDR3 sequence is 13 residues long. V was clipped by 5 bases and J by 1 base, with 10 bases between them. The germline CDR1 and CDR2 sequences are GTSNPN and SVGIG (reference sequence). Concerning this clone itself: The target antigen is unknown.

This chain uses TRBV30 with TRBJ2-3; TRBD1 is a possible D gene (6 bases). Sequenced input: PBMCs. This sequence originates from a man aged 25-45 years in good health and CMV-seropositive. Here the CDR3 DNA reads TGTGCCTGGGGGACACAACGCACAGATACGCAGTATTTT. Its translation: CAWGTQRTDTQYF.